This TCR beta chain was recorded in a study of T cell repertoires in cytomegalovirus infection. Study-level information: Public TCR beta signatures marked donors with CMV infection and the matching HLA. Whole-study results and caveats: Ex vivo, HLA-C-restricted CMV-specific TCR beta clonotypes prevailed over the rest of the response. Adding up the frequency of public TCR beta families identified people who carried CMV plus the relevant HLA.

The CDR3 spans 14 residues. CDR1 and CDR2 (germline): SGHDT, YYEEEE. Trimming cost V 4 bases and J 10 bases, with 15 bases left between them. This clonotype is a singleton in its sample. Its antigen is undetermined. TCRdb redid the calling of the reads with MiXCR, one entry per CDR3 protein. The table includes approximately 400,000 distinct CDR3 sequences, approximately 30% detected once. This clonotype was sampled from a human donor in good health (CMV status not recorded). Some clones in this sample may be carry-over from other donors' samples. Sequencing was done on a sample of PBMCs. The V gene is TRBV5-6, the J gene TRBJ1-6, with D unclear. The CDR3 sequence: CASSHGWVESPLHF. Here the CDR3 DNA reads TGTGCCAGCAGCCATGGGTGGGTGGAATCACCCCTCCACTTT. The entire variable domain, with the rest obtained from reference TRBV5-6 and TRBJ1-6, is as follows: DAGVTQSPTHLIKTRGQQVTLRCSPKSGHDTVSWYQQALGQGPQFIFQYYEEEERQRGNFPDRFSGHQFPNYSSELNVNALLLGDSALYLCASSHGWVESPLHFGNGTRLTVT.